The 29 T cell receptor beta chains in this list originate from one sample, sequenced in a study of OX40 agonist ivuxolimab in advanced cancers. Assay used: immunoSEQ multiplex PCR; TCRdb lists only in-frame clones, some missing. The sample contains tens of thousands of clones, over 75% of which appear only once. This material consisted of CD4+ or CD8+ T cells sorted from blood, taken in a trial of the OX40 agonist ivuxolimab. The receptor source for this set is an adult with an advanced solid tumor such as melanoma, head and neck, liver or kidney cancer.

CDR3 nucleotides: TGTGCCAGCAGCCCCAGGACAGGCGGAGGGAATACGCAGTATTTT. Translation: CASSPRTGGGNTQYF. V usage is TRBV7-9 and J usage is TRBJ2-3; a possible D gene is TRBD1 (7 bases). V dropped 5 bases and J dropped 7 bases, with 19 bases sitting between them. Germline V gives CDR1 SEHNR, CDR2 FQNEAQ (reference sequence). The CDR3 contains 15 residues.

This clone was detected a few times. This rearrangement joins TRBV6-5 to TRBJ1-2; TRBD1 is a possible D gene (6 bases). Deletions cut 5 bases from V and 7 bases from J, with 11 bases between. From germline, CDR1 is MNHEY and CDR2 SVGAGI. The length of the CDR3 is 12 residues. CDR3 sequence: CASSEQGGGYTF. The DNA of the CDR3 is TGTGCCAGCAGTGAACAGGGAGGTGGCTACACCTTC.

This clone appeared a single time. The rearrangement links TRBV19 to TRBJ2-1, with D tentatively TRBD1 or TRBD2 (5 bases each). CDR1 and CDR2 from the germline V gene are LNHDA and SQIVND (reference sequence). The germline V and J ends were trimmed by 3 bases and 1 base, with 19 bases remaining between them. The CDR3 contains 18 residues. The DNA of the CDR3 is TGTGCCAGTAGTATTAGGGGCTCGGCGGGCGGGTCCTACAATGAGCAGTTCTTC. Protein product: CASSIRGSAGGSYNEQFF. Looking up the rest from reference TRBV19 and TRBJ2-1 gives the full variable domain: DGGITQSPKYLFRKEGQNVTLSCEQNLNHDAMYWYRQDPGQGLRLIYYSQIVNDFQKGDIAEGYSVSREKKESFPLTVTSAQKNPTAFYLCASSIRGSAGGSYNEQFFGPGTRLTVL.

The J gene is TRBJ1-1, the V gene TRBV9; 11 bases fit TRBD1. Germline-derived CDR1 and CDR2 are SGDLS and YYNGEE. The J segment lost 6 bases and the V segment lost 3 bases, leaving 4 bases of the junction unmatched. This CDR3 region has 14 residues. CDR3: CASSDGDRGSEAFF. CDR3 bases: TGTGCCAGCAGCGATGGGGACAGGGGGTCTGAAGCTTTCTTT.

In its sample, this clone was seen a few times. The rearrangement uses TRBV7-8 and TRBJ2-7, with 8 bases lining up with TRBD1. Germline trimming cut 6 bases from V and 3 bases from J; bases unmatched to any gene: 1. The germline V gene has CDR1 SGHVS and CDR2 FQNEAQ. The CDR3 loop spans 12 amino acids. The CDR3 DNA sequence: TGTGCCAGCAGTGGACAGGGCTACGAGCAGTACTTC. Protein: CASSGQGYEQYF.

This chain connects TRBV25-1 to TRBJ1-4; D ambiguous. The germline V gene has CDR1 MGHDK and CDR2 SYGVNS. Trimming left V 6 bases short and J 0 bases short, with 5 bases between. This CDR3 has 13 residues. This CDR3 reads CASRLATNEKLFF. The CDR3 nucleotides read TGTGCCAGCAGGTTGGCAACTAATGAAAAACTGTTTTTT.

This clone has only one observation. This chain uses TRBV27 with TRBJ2-7, with TRBD2 identical over 12 bases. This CDR3 region has 14 residues. The germline V gene has CDR1 MNHEY and CDR2 SMNVEV (reference sequence). The V and J ends lost 5 bases and 3 bases, in that order; junction bases with no gene match: 2. CDR3 bases: TGTGCCAGCAGTCTGACTAGCGGGAGCTACGAGCAGTACTTC. Amino acids: CASSLTSGSYEQYF.

The chain is built from TRBV7-6 and TRBJ2-7; no clear D. Germline V CDR1 and CDR2: SGHVS, FNYEAQ. This CDR3 has 13 residues. V was pared by 5 bases and J by 4 bases, with 12 bases between. The CDR3 is CASSTGPIYEQYF. For the CDR3, the DNA is TGTGCCAGCAGCACGGGTCCAATATACGAGCAGTACTTC.

The table lists this clone with a few counts. The V gene is TRBV4-1, the J gene TRBJ1-6; no definite D call. The CDR3 is 14 amino acids. The germline V and J ends were trimmed by 1 base and 4 bases, with 5 bases remaining between them. The germline V gene has CDR1 MGHRA and CDR2 YSYEKL. CDR3 bases: TGCGCCAGCAGCCAAGTTACTTATAATTCACCCCTCCACTTT. As protein: CASSQVTYNSPLHF.

The J gene is TRBJ2-1, the V gene TRBV2; 7 bases align to TRBD1. The ends lost 5 bases at V and 5 bases at J; junction bases unmatched: 6. The CDR3 is made up of 14 amino acids. CDR1 is SNHLY, CDR2 FYNNEI, per germline. CDR3 DNA: TGTGCCAGCAGTTCACAGGGGCTACACAATGAGCAGTTCTTC. It yields the protein CASSSQGLHNEQFF.

This clone was counted once. The chain employs TRBV7-2 and TRBJ2-3; 8 bases agree with TRBD2. The CDR3 consists of 18 residues. The junction had 18 bases not matched to a gene; V was cut back by 3 bases and J by 7 bases. Germline V gene sequence: CDR1 SGHTA, CDR2 FQGNSA. As DNA, the CDR3 is TGTGCCAGCAGCTTCGCTACTAGCGGACGCATTTGGGGAAATACGCAGTATTTT. It translates to CASSFATSGRIWGNTQYF.

Only a few counts were recorded for this clone. The chain joins TRBV4-2 to TRBJ2-5; D ambiguous. This CDR3 is 13 amino acids long. Between the trimmed V and J ends, which lost 4 bases and 5 bases, there was a span of 11 bases. In germline, CDR1 is LGHNA, CDR2 YNFKEQ. CDR3 nucleotides: TGTGCCAGCAGCCCCGAACGATCTGAGACCCAGTACTTC. Translation gives CASSPERSETQYF.

In this sample, this clone turned up a few times. The rearrangement joins TRBV4-3 to TRBJ1-1; D not certain. The CDR3 loop spans 15 amino acids. CDR1 and CDR2 (germline): LGHNA, YSLEER. V was shortened by 0 bases and J by 11 bases, with 19 bases between the two germline ends. The CDR3 spells CASSQDNSVRLGAFF. The DNA for the CDR3 is TGCGCCAGCAGCCAAGATAACAGCGTACGGCTTGGTGCTTTCTTT.

The chain joins TRBV20-1 to TRBJ1-1; D gene uncertain. Per germline, CDR1 DFQATT and CDR2 SNEGSKA (reference sequence). This CDR3 has 10 amino acids. The V end was cut by 6 bases, the J end by 4 bases, with 6 bases between. This CDR3 reads CSALRTEAFF. CDR3 DNA: TGCAGTGCCCTACGCACTGAAGCTTTCTTT.

The V gene is TRBV5-1, the J gene TRBJ1-1; D gene uncertain. The CDR3 consists of 15 residues. Germline V CDR1 and CDR2: SGHRS, YFSETQ. The V and J ends lost 2 bases and 1 base respectively, with 12 bases between them. The CDR3 region has the DNA TGCGCCAGCAGCTTTACAAGGGTTGGGAACACTGAAGCTTTCTTT. Translation: CASSFTRVGNTEAFF.

This clone was picked up a small number of times. The rearrangement links TRBV7-2 to TRBJ1-6; D ambiguous. CDR1 and CDR2 from the germline V gene are SGHTA and FQGNSA. The CDR3 runs 15 residues. Trimming stripped 1 base from V and 7 bases from J, with 11 bases between. CDR3 sequence (DNA): TGTGCCAGCAGCTTAGTTCGGACGAACAATTCACCCCTCCACTTT. This encodes CASSLVRTNNSPLHF.

This sequence joins TRBV25-1 and TRBJ2-2; 7 positions match TRBD2. Trimming cost V 8 bases and J 1 base; bases outside gene matches: 4. Germline loops: CDR1 MGHDK, CDR2 SYGVNS. The CDR3 is 14 residues long. CDR3 in DNA: TGTGCCAGCCGCGGACTAGGGAACACCGGGGAGCTGTTTTTT. Translating it yields CASRGLGNTGELFF.

Only a few counts were recorded for this clone. The J gene is TRBJ2-7, the V gene TRBV11-2; the match to TRBD2 covers 8 bases. Germline CDR1 and CDR2: SGHAT and FQNNGV. V trimming: 2 bases; J trimming: 5 bases; junction bases outside the gene matches: 5. This CDR3 comprises 14 residues. CDR3 nucleotide sequence: TGTGCCAGCAGCTTATCGGGAGGGCCGCACGAGCAGTACTTC. This sequence encodes CASSLSGGPHEQYF.

The chain couples TRBV19 to TRBJ2-7; TRBD1 agrees at 8 bases. The length of the CDR3 is 15 residues. The trim removed 5 bases at V and 2 bases at J, leaving 8 bases unmatched. The germline gives CDR1 LNHDA, CDR2 SQIVND (reference sequence). The chain's CDR3 is CASSQGAIITYEQYF. In DNA form, the CDR3 reads TGTGCCAGTAGTCAGGGGGCGATCATTACCTACGAGCAGTACTTC.

The V and J genes are TRBV7-2 and TRBJ2-7; D not certain. The CDR3 runs 13 residues. V was cut by 1 base and J by 4 bases, with 8 bases left in between. Germline CDR1 and CDR2: SGHTA and FQGNSA. As DNA, the CDR3 is TGTGCCAGCAGCTTAGGACTTGGATACGAGCAGTACTTC. Amino acids: CASSLGLGYEQYF.

In nucleotides, the CDR3 is TGTGCCAGCAGCCCCGGACCGAATAGCAATCAGCCCCAGCATTTT. Translated: CASSPGPNSNQPQHF. The rearrangement joins TRBV11-2 to TRBJ1-5, with unresolved D. This CDR3 contains 15 residues. Trimming removed 5 bases from V and 0 bases from J, with 11 bases in between. CDR1 is SGHAT and CDR2 is FQNNGV in the germline V gene.

The chain is built from TRBV7-9 and TRBJ1-1; 9 bases are shared with TRBD1. V lost 1 base and J lost 6; bases outside the gene matches: 3. The CDR3 is made up of 14 amino acids. In germline, CDR1 is SEHNR, CDR2 FQNEAQ (reference sequence). CDR3: CASSLGTGGPEAFF. CDR3 DNA: TGTGCCAGCAGCTTAGGAACAGGGGGCCCTGAAGCTTTCTTT.

This chain links TRBV2 with TRBJ2-3; 9 bases fit TRBD2. Trimming at V came to 4 bases and at J to 5 bases, leaving 4 bases not matched to a gene. CDR1 and CDR2 from the germline V gene are SNHLY and FYNNEI. The CDR3 spans 14 residues. CDR3 bases: TGTGCCAGCAGTGTAGCGGGAGACCAAGATACGCAGTATTTT. Encoded protein: CASSVAGDQDTQYF.

The V call is TRBV27, the J call TRBJ1-2; 7 bases are a match to TRBD1. V lost 6 bases and J lost 5; bases outside the gene matches: 6. The CDR3 covers 13 residues. In germline, CDR1 is MNHEY, CDR2 SMNVEV (reference sequence). The CDR3 loop is CASSKGAGYGYTF. Written as DNA, the CDR3 is TGTGCCAGCAGCAAGGGGGCGGGGTATGGCTACACCTTC.

This sequence joins TRBV6-5 and TRBJ1-1; possible D gene TRBD1, 5 bases. Deletions cut 0 bases from V and 1 base from J, with 9 bases between. The germline gives CDR1 MNHEY, CDR2 SVGAGI. CDR3 length equals 15 residues. CDR3: CASSYSAGPNTEAFF. Written as DNA, the CDR3 is TGTGCCAGCAGTTACTCTGCAGGGCCGAACACTGAAGCTTTCTTT.

V usage is TRBV4-2 and J usage is TRBJ2-3, with 12 nucleotides matching TRBD2. Germline CDR1 LGHNA, CDR2 YNFKEQ. Trimming cost V 4 bases and J 6 bases; bases outside gene matches: 11. The CDR3 is 17 amino acids. The CDR3 sequence: CASSPFPTSGGADTQYF. CDR3 coding DNA: TGTGCCAGCAGCCCGTTCCCGACTAGCGGGGGCGCTGATACGCAGTATTTT.

The chain combines TRBV7-2 with TRBJ1-2; D gene unclear. This CDR3 has 12 residues. Germline V gives CDR1 SGHTA, CDR2 FQGNSA. Trimming shortened V by 3 bases and J by 4 bases, and 6 bases separated the two germline ends. The CDR3 loop is CASSFSSYGYTF. CDR3 nucleotide sequence: TGTGCCAGCAGCTTTAGTAGCTATGGCTACACCTTC.

This clone was counted once. The gene calls are TRBV27 and TRBJ2-7; D could derive from TRBD1 or TRBD2 (5 bases each). The CDR3 covers 15 residues. Germline loops: CDR1 MNHEY, CDR2 SMNVEV (reference sequence). V was shortened by 3 bases and J by 2 bases, with 14 bases between the two germline ends. The CDR3 DNA follows: TGTGCCAGCAGTTTTGGGACGCCATCCGCCTACGAGCAGTACTTC. This encodes CASSFGTPSAYEQYF.

V and J are TRBV6-1 and TRBJ1-5; TRBD1 aligns across 10 bases. Germline V gives CDR1 MNHNS, CDR2 SASEGT. The CDR3 extends over 14 amino acids. Trimming removed 6 bases from V and 6 bases from J; junction bases left unmatched: 5. In nucleotides, the CDR3 is TGTGCCAGCAGCTTCGACAGGGGGCGTCAGCCCCAGCATTTT. Its translation is CASSFDRGRQPQHF.